A selection of T cell receptor beta chains follows, all from one sample in a study of CD8+CD57+ T cells in acquired aplastic anemia. TCRdb used MiXCR to reprocess the reads, holding one entry per CDR3 protein. The table includes 150,000 to 200,000 distinct CDR3 sequences, 40% to 50% detected once. Sequenced input: sorted CD4+, CD8+, or CD8+CD57+ T cells (not recorded which) from PBMCs. These receptors were taken from a human donor in good health. The conserved cysteine and the conserved F or W are not part of the CDR3 here.

J,V,CDR3
TRBJ2-1,TRBV20-1,SATVAGGPGYNEQF
TRBJ1-1,TRBV5-1,ASSLAARANTEAF
TRBJ2-7,TRBV19,ASSPRTGGKDEQY
TRBJ1-1,TRBV27,ASSFYRENTEAF
TRBJ2-5,TRBV7-8,ASSPLGETQY
TRBJ2-1,TRBV10-2,ASSDTSGRRNEQF
TRBJ2-7,TRBV20-1,SASPSGRAYEQY
TRBJ1-1,TRBV7-3,ASSATGADTEAF
TRBJ2-7,TRBV6-2/TRBV6-3,ASSFNRDSYEQY
TRBJ1-5,TRBV7-9,ASSLGSSQPQH
TRBJ2-7,TRBV9,ASNLDGQGLSYEQY
TRBJ2-5,TRBV15,ATSRDGVETQY
TRBJ1-6,TRBV7-2,ASRTYVSPLH
TRBJ2-7,TRBV10-3,AISVGTSGSYDQD
TRBJ2-1,TRBV5-1,ASSFSRAMRRDEQF
TRBJ2-7,TRBV29-1,SVEWDGFYEQY
TRBJ1-5,TRBV10-3,AISGATRDQPQH
TRBJ2-1,TRBV19,ASSILQPSNEQF
TRBJ2-3,TRBV24-1,ATSEAIKDTQY
TRBJ2-7,TRBV7-3,ASSLTGQGYHEQY
TRBJ2-6,TRBV28,ASSVSTGAGANVLT
TRBJ2-5,TRBV20-1,SAISGGAEETQY
TRBJ2-3,TRBV18,ASSPLNRGADTQY
TRBJ1-1,TRBV7-9,ASSKRQDTEAF
TRBJ2-5,TRBV15,ASRGLGRGLQETQY
TRBJ2-1,TRBV14,ASSQGALSHNEQF
TRBJ2-7,TRBV2,ASSEVRVASGEQY
TRBJ1-6,TRBV4-1,ASSLVDRVVSPLH
TRBJ1-4,TRBV6-1,ASRGTVLNEKLF
TRBJ2-7,TRBV18,ASSPSLGAEQY
TRBJ1-1,TRBV7-8,ASSLYNRENTEAF
TRBJ2-7,TRBV20-1,SASRVGDEQY
TRBJ2-1,TRBV19,ASSPQMGNNEQF
TRBJ2-5,TRBV15,ATSREASGGSETQY
TRBJ2-2,TRBV7-2,ASSPSGRAYTGELF
TRBJ2-4,TRBV2,ASSERSVNIQY
TRBJ2-7,TRBV5-1,ASRRRGTGEDEQY
TRBJ2-7,TRBV25-1,ASSEAGYSYEQY
TRBJ2-5,TRBV7-3,ASSPDTEETQY
TRBJ1-3,TRBV19,ASGKRQGTTSGNTIY
TRBJ2-1,TRBV7-2,ASVGRSDNEQF
TRBJ2-7,TRBV28,ASSLVRAHEQY
TRBJ2-7,TRBV9,ASSADGDEQY
TRBJ2-7,TRBV10-3,AISARDYSYEQY
TRBJ1-2,TRBV19,ASAESGSFNYGYT
TRBJ1-2,TRBV29-1,SVDWGLNYGYT
TRBJ2-7,TRBV15,ASSDLTGTYEQY
TRBJ2-2,TRBV2,ASRRLAVNTGELF
TRBJ2-3,TRBV2,ATLRAGVPTDTQY
TRBJ2-7,TRBV12-3/TRBV12-4,ASSLRDYEQY
TRBJ2-7,TRBV5-4,ASSQPGTPGEQY
TRBJ2-5,TRBV7-9,ASSLPTSGAYQRY
TRBJ2-5,TRBV7-9,ASSLSGRVGTQY
TRBJ2-7,TRBV29-1,SGRDTFSYEQY
TRBJ2-2,TRBV24-1,ATSAYTPAGELF